The 22 T cell receptor beta chains reported below all come from one sample, sequenced in a study of graft-versus-host responses after intestinal transplantation. Their target antigens are unknown. Data came from immunoSEQ multiplex PCR; TCRdb stores just in-frame clones and leaves some out. The data contain 40,000 or so clones, approximately 93% of them seen just once; the ten biggest clones take up 21%. Material: unstimulated CD8+ T cells sorted from spleen or lymph node cells, obtained before transplant. The receptors were sampled from a human donor who was the organ donor for an intestinal transplant.

The V and J genes are TRBV11-3 and TRBJ1-2; 10 positions match TRBD1. CDR1 SGHNT and CDR2 YENEEA come from the germline V gene. Trimming removed 3 bases from V and 3 bases from J; junction bases left unmatched: 7. The CDR3 consists of 16 residues. CDR3 loop: CASSFGTGEADYGYTF. The CDR3 nucleotides read TGTGCCAGCAGCTTCGGGACAGGGGAGGCGGACTATGGCTACACCTTC.

The gene calls are TRBV15 and TRBJ1-4; no firm D call. Germline lookup yields CDR1 LNHNV and CDR2 YYDKDF (reference sequence). V lost 0 bases, J lost 2 bases, and 7 bases lay in between. The CDR3 is 15 residues long. The CDR3: CATSRDRATNEKLFF. As DNA, the CDR3 is TGTGCCACCAGCAGAGATAGGGCGACTAATGAAAAACTGTTTTTT.

The CDR3 here is CASSQERGTSYNEQFF. The CDR3 coding sequence is TGCGCCAGCAGCCAAGAGAGGGGTACTTCCTACAATGAGCAGTTCTTC. This chain joins TRBV4-3 and TRBJ2-1; D possibly matches TRBD1 or TRBD2 (5 bases each). This CDR3 region has 16 residues. CDR1 and CDR2 (germline): LGHNA, YSLEER. V was shortened by 0 bases and J by 1 base, with 10 bases between the two germline ends.

CDR3 sequence reads: CASSQEGPARRGYTF. As DNA, the CDR3 is TGCGCCAGCAGCCAAGAAGGACCCGCCCGTCGAGGCTACACCTTC. V gene TRBV4-1 combines with J gene TRBJ1-2; D unresolved. V was clipped by 0 bases and J by 8 bases, with 16 bases between them. In germline, CDR1 is MGHRA, CDR2 YSYEKL. The CDR3 totals 15 residues.

The chain carries TRBV29-1 and TRBJ2-3; possibly TRBD1 or TRBD2 for D (5 bases each). This CDR3 spans 14 amino acids. V was shortened by 4 bases and J by 3 bases, with 14 bases between the two germline ends. From germline, CDR1 is SQVTM and CDR2 ANQGSEA. The CDR3 here is CSVGPGRRTDTQYF. The CDR3 DNA sequence: TGCAGCGTTGGACCGGGACGTCGGACAGATACGCAGTATTTT.

This chain connects TRBV27 to TRBJ2-7, with 7 bases matching TRBD1. The CDR3 has 15 residues. CDR1 is MNHEY and CDR2 is SMNVEV in the germline V gene (reference sequence). With V trimmed by 6 bases and J by 4 bases, 12 bases remained unmatched. CDR3 loop: CASRATGDPFYEQYF. In nucleotides, the CDR3 is TGTGCCAGCAGAGCCACAGGGGACCCTTTTTACGAGCAGTACTTC.

The gene calls are TRBV21-1 and TRBJ2-7; the table's D call, TRBD2, has no DNA check behind it. TRBV21-1 is labeled a pseudogene. CDR3 length: 16 residues. The CDR3 is CASSGTSGRGAYEQYF. The CDR3 region has the DNA TGTGCCAGCAGCGGGACTAGCGGGAGGGGAGCCTACGAGCAGTACTTC.

This chain uses TRBV7-9 with TRBJ1-2, with 8 bases matching TRBD1. V trimming: 4 bases; J trimming: 8 bases; junction bases outside the gene matches: 0. The CDR3 length is 11 residues. Germline assignment: CDR1 SEHNR and CDR2 FQNEAQ (reference sequence). The CDR3 nucleotides read TGTGCCAGCAGCTCAGGGGGCGGCTACACCTTC. The encoded protein is CASSSGGGYTF.

The chain joins TRBV29-1 to TRBJ1-1; no clear D. Trimming left V 4 bases short and J 6 bases short, with 6 bases between. CDR1 and CDR2 from the germline V gene are SQVTM and ANQGSEA. This CDR3 contains 10 residues. The CDR3 sequence: CSVGGPEAFF. CDR3 DNA: TGCAGCGTTGGAGGACCTGAAGCTTTCTTT.

The chain couples TRBV6-5 to TRBJ2-1; D possibly corresponds to TRBD2 (5 bases). Trimming shortened V by 6 bases and J by 1 base, and 10 bases separated the two germline ends. The CDR3 consists of 14 residues. Per the germline V gene, CDR1 is MNHEY and CDR2 is SVGAGI. In DNA, the CDR3 is TGTGCCAGCAGAAGACTAATTTCCTACAATGAGCAGTTCTTC. This translates into CASRRLISYNEQFF.

The chain combines TRBV27 with TRBJ2-7; 8 nucleotides match TRBD1. The ends lost 5 bases at V and 4 bases at J; junction bases unmatched: 7. Germline CDR1 reads MNHEY; CDR2 reads SMNVEV (reference sequence). The length of the CDR3 is 14 residues. Here the CDR3 DNA reads TGTGCCAGCAGTGGGGCAGGGGGCTTGTACGAGCAGTACTTC. This translates into CASSGAGGLYEQYF.

For the CDR3, the DNA is TGTGCCAGCAGCTGGGGGACTAGCGAGGGTGAGCAGTTCTTC. Translated, it gives CASSWGTSEGEQFF. The chain has TRBV27 and TRBJ2-1, with 10 bases aligning to TRBD2. Germline CDR1 is MNHEY and CDR2 is SMNVEV (reference sequence). J was trimmed by 9 bases and V by 6 bases; bases with no gene match: 8. CDR3 length: 14 residues.

The gene calls are TRBV7-9 and TRBJ2-7; TRBD1 agrees at 8 bases. Germline-derived CDR1 and CDR2 are SEHNR and FQNEAQ (reference sequence). The CDR3 has 14 amino acids. Trimming at V came to 5 bases and at J to 3 bases, leaving 6 bases not matched to a gene. CDR3 sequence (DNA): TGTGCCAGCAGCGGACAGGGTACCCTCTACGAGCAGTACTTC. It encodes CASSGQGTLYEQYF.

This clone was found once. This rearrangement joins TRBV6-6 to TRBJ1-2, with 8 positions matching TRBD1. This CDR3 has 15 residues. Per the germline V gene, CDR1 is MNHNY and CDR2 is SVGAGI (reference sequence). J gave up 5 bases and V 2 bases, and 7 bases lay outside the gene matches. CDR3 DNA sequence: TGTGCCAGCAGTTACGGGGACAGGAATGGGTATGGCTACACCTTC. This sequence encodes CASSYGDRNGYGYTF.

With regard to this clone: The identical CDR3 is also encoded by other nucleotide sequences in the sample. J is TRBJ2-5 and V is TRBV2, with TRBD1 matching 9 bases. V lost 10 bases and J lost 5; bases outside the gene matches: 11. Germline CDR1 SNHLY, CDR2 FYNNEI. CDR3 size: 14 residues. Here the CDR3 reads CANKQGALGETQYF. The CDR3 nucleotides read TGTGCCAACAAACAGGGGGCGCTTGGGGAGACCCAGTACTTC.

The V gene is TRBV29-1, the J gene TRBJ2-2, with unresolved D. This CDR3 contains 12 residues. CDR1 SQVTM and CDR2 ANQGSEA come from the germline V gene. Trimming stripped 4 bases from V and 4 bases from J, with 7 bases between. CDR3 sequence: CSVAIGTGELFF. The CDR3 nucleotides are TGCAGCGTTGCGATTGGCACCGGGGAGCTGTTTTTT.

Only one count was recorded for this clone. This rearrangement joins TRBV5-1 to TRBJ1-1; 12 positions match TRBD1. Per the germline V gene, CDR1 is SGHRS and CDR2 is YFSETQ. After removal of 4 bases from V and 1 base from J, the junction contained 11 bases not matched to a gene. The CDR3 spans 18 residues. This CDR3 reads CASSPGTGGAGPNTEAFF. The CDR3 DNA reads TGCGCCAGCAGCCCCGGGACAGGGGGCGCGGGGCCGAACACTGAAGCTTTCTTT.

V gene TRBV2 combines with J gene TRBJ1-2, with D perhaps TRBD1 (5 bases). V gave up 10 bases and J gave up 3 bases, with 18 bases separating them. CDR1 is SNHLY, CDR2 FYNNEI, per germline. The CDR3 extends over 14 amino acids. CDR3 bases: TGTGCCATCCAAAGGAGGGACTCCGACTATGGCTACACCTTC. This codes for CAIQRRDSDYGYTF.

This chain connects TRBV11-3 to TRBJ1-3; a weak D match, TRBD1 (6 bases). The CDR3 length is 18 residues. The germline V gene has CDR1 SGHNT and CDR2 YENEEA. Trimming left V 0 bases short and J 6 bases short, with 21 bases between. CDR3 sequence: CASSLEAWDKLSENTIYF. The CDR3 bases are TGTGCCAGCAGCTTAGAGGCATGGGACAAACTCTCGGAAAACACCATATATTTT.

DNA for the CDR3: TGTGCCAGCAGCGCCGCAGGGACCATATATTTT. Amino acids: CASSAAGTIYF. The chain recombines TRBV9 with TRBJ1-3; a possible D gene is TRBD1 (5 bases). V was clipped by 3 bases and J by 10 bases, with 8 bases between them. Germline lookup yields CDR1 SGDLS and CDR2 YYNGEE. The CDR3 is made up of 11 amino acids.

This chain joins TRBV7-6 and TRBJ1-6; D is perhaps TRBD1 (5 bases). Germline V gene lookup returns CDR1 SGHVS and CDR2 FNYEAQ. The CDR3 consists of 16 residues. Trimming took off 5 bases at V and 3 bases at J, with 14 bases between the two ends. CDR3 DNA: TGTGCCAGCAGCCCCCAGACAGAGAGCTATAATTCACCCCTCCACTTT. Its translation is CASSPQTESYNSPLHF.

This chain connects TRBV30 to TRBJ2-2; 7 positions agree with TRBD2. CDR3 size: 14 residues. J gave up 4 bases and V 1 base, and 3 bases lay outside the gene matches. CDR1 and CDR2 from the germline V gene are GTSNPN and SVGIG (reference sequence). CDR3 region: CAWSAAGVTGELFF. CDR3 nucleotide sequence: TGTGCCTGGAGTGCTGCGGGAGTCACCGGGGAGCTGTTTTTT.